What follows are 3 T cell receptor beta chains derived from one specimen sequenced in a study of blood T cell repertoires in COVID-19. Sequencing used immunoSEQ multiplex PCR; TCRdb keeps in-frame clones, though not all of them. The profile covers 120,000 or so clones, with 86% appearing a single time and about 4.7% taken by the ten largest. The sample was peripheral blood. These receptors were collected from a man aged 40-49 years with acute or convalescent COVID-19.

The chain recombines TRBV30 with TRBJ1-2; D call uncertain. The CDR3 is 14 amino acids. Germline values: CDR1 GTSNPN, CDR2 SVGIG (reference sequence). V was clipped by 2 bases and J by 0 bases, with 10 bases between them. This CDR3 reads CAWSRPGANYGYTF. CDR3 bases: TGTGCCTGGAGTAGACCGGGTGCTAACTATGGCTACACCTTC.

The rearrangement uses TRBV6-5 and TRBJ2-6, with D possibly being TRBD1 (5 bases). V lost 2 bases to trimming and J lost 4 bases, with 6 bases between them. The CDR3 runs to 14 residues. Germline V gives CDR1 MNHEY, CDR2 SVGAGI. CDR3 in DNA: TGTGCCAGCAGTTACAGGGGAGGGGCCAACGTCCTGACTTTC. This codes for CASSYRGGANVLTF.

The chain links TRBV20-1 to TRBJ1-1; 9 bases are shared with TRBD1. The CDR3 consists of 13 residues. In germline, CDR1 is DFQATT, CDR2 SNEGSKA (reference sequence). J gave up 6 bases and V 3 bases, and 5 bases lay outside the gene matches. The chain's CDR3 is CSASGTGWSEAFF. The CDR3 nucleotides are TGCAGTGCTAGTGGGACAGGGTGGTCTGAAGCTTTCTTT.